The rows below give T cell receptor beta chains drawn from one sample of a study of T cell responses to AZD1222 COVID-19 vaccine. Profiling relied on immunoSEQ multiplex PCR, and the TCRdb table lists in-frame clones only, not all of them. In the table there are 200,000 or so clones, about 87% of which are singletons. Sequencing used peripheral blood, obtained on day 0 of MenACWY control vaccination. These receptors all stem from an adult in good health. Each CDR3 is given with its conserved first and last residue. A D gene is named only where the DNA matches it firmly. Where a row states a size, it is once, few, many or the class of an expanded clone; other rows omit it.

D,V,J,size,DNA,CDR3
NA,TRBV28,TRBJ1-2,NA,TGTGCCAGCAGTTTACGAGGAGGAGGCTACACCTTC,CASSLRGGGYTF
NA,TRBV28,TRBJ2-3,NA,TGTGCCAGCAGTCTTTCGGGTAGCGGAAGCACAGATACGCAGTATTTT,CASSLSGSGSTDTQYF
TRBD1,TRBV14,TRBJ1-2,NA,TGTGCCAGCAGCCACGACAGGGGCGGCTACACCTTC,CASSHDRGGYTF
NA,TRBV2,TRBJ2-1,once,TGTGCCAGCGACGCGGGCCCAGGGTCTTCCTACAATGAGCAGTTCTTC,CASDAGPGSSYNEQFF
TRBD2,TRBV5-1,TRBJ2-1,once,TGCGCCAGCAGCTCCGGGACTAGCTCCTACAATGAGCAGTTCTTC,CASSSGTSSYNEQFF
NA,TRBV10-3,TRBJ1-2,NA,TGTGCCATCAGTGAGTCTGGCAGGCGTGAGGGCTACACCTTC,CAISESGRREGYTF
NA,TRBV24-1,TRBJ1-5,NA,TGTGCCACCAGTGATTTGGGTCAGCCCCAGCATTTT,CATSDLGQPQHF
TRBD1,TRBV6-4,TRBJ1-5,few,TGTGCCAGCAGTGAACAGGGGGCCCACCCGCTTAGCAATCAGCCCCAGCATTTT,CASSEQGAHPLSNQPQHF
NA,TRBV6-5,TRBJ1-1,NA,TGTGCCAGCAGTTATTCCATAGAACTGAACACTGAAGCTTTCTTT,CASSYSIELNTEAFF
TRBD1,TRBV7-9,TRBJ2-7,NA,TGTGCCAGCAGCCCAGCAGGGACAGGGTTCTACGAGCAGTACTTC,CASSPAGTGFYEQYF
TRBD2,TRBV11-1,TRBJ2-1,NA,TGTGCCAGCAGCTTAGTAAGCAGCGGGAGGATGGATGAGCAGTTCTTC,CASSLVSSGRMDEQFF
TRBD1,TRBV10-2,TRBJ2-6,NA,TGCGCCAGCAACCGCGGACAGGGCCTCGCTGGGGCCAACGTCCTGACTTTC,CASNRGQGLAGANVLTF
NA,TRBV9,TRBJ2-1,NA,TGTGCCAGCAGCGGTAGTGAGCAGTTCTTC,CASSGSEQFF
NA,TRBV6-5,TRBJ1-5,NA,TGTGCCAGCACCTGGGGAGGGTTGGGTCAGCCCCAGCATTTT,CASTWGGLGQPQHF
NA,TRBV3-1/TRBV3-2,TRBJ2-7,NA,TGTGCCAGCAGCATTCAACCGGGGGTCTCCTACGAGCAGTACTTC,CASSIQPGVSYEQYF
TRBD1,TRBV7-6,TRBJ1-1,NA,TGTGCCAGCAGCTTAGCTCAGACAGGGAGCACTGAAGCTTTCTTT,CASSLAQTGSTEAFF
NA,TRBV11-2,TRBJ2-6,NA,TGTGCCAGCAGCTTGCCCTGGAGGGTAGGTGTTTCTGGGGCCAACGTCCTGACTTTC,CASSLPWRVGVSGANVLTF
TRBD1,TRBV28,TRBJ1-5,NA,TGTGCCAGCAGTTTGCAGACAGGGTTCAATCAGCCCCAGCATTTT,CASSLQTGFNQPQHF
TRBD2,TRBV6-1,TRBJ2-3,NA,TGTGCCAGCAGTGTAGCTAGCGGAACCGGCACAGATACGCAGTATTTT,CASSVASGTGTDTQYF
NA,TRBV28,TRBJ2-1,NA,TGTGCCAGCCCCCGGGACTCCTACAATGAGCAGTTCTTC,CASPRDSYNEQFF
TRBD2,TRBV9,TRBJ2-3,NA,TGTGCCAGCAGCATGACTAGCGGGGCAGCAGATACGCAGTATTTT,CASSMTSGAADTQYF
NA,TRBV20-1,TRBJ1-2,NA,TGCAGTGCCGGAAACAACTATGGCTACACCTTC,CSAGNNYGYTF